Detailed here is one T cell receptor (beta chain). The record originates from a study of blood T cell repertoires in COVID-19. TCRdb's table, derived via immunoSEQ multiplex PCR, lists solely in-frame clones and lacks some. In the table there are fewer than 400,000 clones, about 92% of which are singletons. With 0 bases removed from V and 6 bases from J, the gap between germline ends came to 16 bases. Germline lookup yields CDR1 SGDLS and CDR2 YYNGEE. This CDR3 comprises 15 residues. This rearrangement joins TRBV9 to TRBJ2-7, with D maybe TRBD2 (6 bases). The source is a woman aged 25 to 39 who had recovered from COVID-19. Sequencing was carried out using PBMCs or T cells enriched from blood (not recorded which). The CDR3 bases are TGTGCCAGCAGCGTAGGGGGAGTGTCCGGGAGCGAGCAGTACTTC. Translated, it gives CASSVGGVSGSEQYF. Full variable domain (outside the CDR3, taken from reference TRBV9 and TRBJ2-7): DSGVTQTPKHLITATGQRVTLRCSPRSGDLSVYWYQQSLDQGLQFLIQYYNGEERAKGNILERFSAQQFPDLHSELNLSSLELGDSALYFCASSVGGVSGSEQYFGPGTRLTVT.